Shown below are 21 T cell receptor beta chains from a single sample sequenced in a study of blood T cell repertoires in COVID-19. Method: immunoSEQ multiplex PCR; TCRdb's copy keeps in-frame clones and lacks some. Of over 85,000 clones listed, about 90% were seen once; the top ten hold 4% to 5.5%. Sequences were obtained from peripheral blood. Receptor source: a woman in her forties or fifties with COVID-19, enrolled during active disease.

The rearrangement joins TRBV10-2 to TRBJ1-1; 9 bases are shared with TRBD1. CDR1 and CDR2 from the germline V gene are WSHSY and SAAADI. Trimming cost V 3 bases and J 4 bases; bases outside gene matches: 6. The CDR3 contains 15 residues. Here the CDR3 reads CASSETGGAGTEAFF. The CDR3 DNA is TGCGCCAGCAGTGAAACAGGGGGCGCGGGCACTGAAGCTTTCTTT.

The chain uses TRBV6-5 and TRBJ1-6; D unresolved. Looked up from germline, CDR1 is MNHEY and CDR2 is SVGAGI. The CDR3 contains 14 residues. The V gene lost 6 bases and the J gene lost 7 bases, with 13 bases spanning the gap. The chain's CDR3 is CASSRLFENSPLHF. CDR3 coding DNA: TGTGCCAGCAGCCGCTTATTTGAGAATTCACCCCTCCACTTT.

This clone was detected only once. The gene calls are TRBV6-5 and TRBJ2-7; TRBD2 might be the D (7 bases). The CDR3 covers 15 residues. V gave up 6 bases and J gave up 5 bases, with 20 bases separating them. CDR1 is MNHEY and CDR2 is SVGAGI in the germline V gene. The CDR3 is CASSADRWGGDEQYF. As DNA, the CDR3 is TGTGCCAGCAGCGCAGACAGGTGGGGGGGTGACGAGCAGTACTTC.

The chain links TRBV6-1 to TRBJ1-2; the D is unclear. Germline CDR1 is MNHNS and CDR2 is SASEGT. With 2 bases removed from V and 2 bases from J, the gap between germline ends came to 15 bases. CDR3 size: 16 residues. The CDR3 DNA sequence: TGTGCCAGCAGTGAAACGTGGGCAAGCGGGAACTATGGCTACACCTTC. Translated: CASSETWASGNYGYTF.

This chain connects TRBV9 to TRBJ2-3; the match to TRBD1 covers 7 bases. The V gene end was trimmed by 3 bases and the J gene end by 0 bases; junction bases not matched to a gene: 4. Germline V lookup: CDR1 SGDLS, CDR2 YYNGEE. The CDR3 has 15 amino acids. The CDR3, as DNA: TGTGCCAGCAGCGCCGGGACAGCTAGCACAGATACGCAGTATTTT. It is translated as CASSAGTASTDTQYF.

This chain links TRBV9 with TRBJ1-4; unclear D gene. Trimming cost V 4 bases and J 3 bases, with 10 bases left between them. Germline loops: CDR1 SGDLS, CDR2 YYNGEE. The CDR3 is 14 residues long. CDR3 sequence: CASSPWESNEKLFF. DNA for the CDR3: TGTGCCAGCAGCCCTTGGGAGTCTAATGAAAAACTGTTTTTT.

The chain recombines TRBV9 with TRBJ1-3, with D possibly matching TRBD1 (5 bases). Germline lookup yields CDR1 SGDLS and CDR2 YYNGEE. This CDR3 contains 14 residues. V lost 1 base, J lost 4 bases, and 9 bases lay in between. CDR3 sequence: CASSVPGPGNTIYF. In DNA, the CDR3 is TGTGCCAGCAGCGTACCAGGGCCCGGAAACACCATATATTTT.

This clone turned up a few times. V usage is TRBV7-2 and J usage is TRBJ2-3, with 8 bases identical to TRBD2. Germline assignment: CDR1 SGHTA and CDR2 FQGNSA. There are 15 residues in the CDR3. V trimming: 6 bases; J trimming: 1 base; junction bases outside the gene matches: 6. The CDR3 here is CASSPLTSGTDTQYF. The CDR3 DNA follows: TGTGCCAGCAGTCCCTTGACTAGCGGCACAGATACGCAGTATTTT.

V and J are TRBV19 and TRBJ2-3, with 9 bases that match TRBD2. Germline CDR1 is LNHDA and CDR2 is SQIVND (reference sequence). The CDR3 extends over 17 amino acids. J was trimmed by 6 bases and V by 1 base; bases with no gene match: 11. Here the CDR3 reads CASSIGGGNSGGDTQYF. The CDR3 bases are TGTGCCAGTAGTATAGGTGGGGGTAATAGCGGGGGTGATACGCAGTATTTT. The full variable domain, rest sourced from reference TRBV19 and TRBJ2-3, is DGGITQSPKYLFRKEGQNVTLSCEQNLNHDAMYWYRQDPGQGLRLIYYSQIVNDFQKGDIAEGYSVSREKKESFPLTVTSAQKNPTAFYLCASSIGGGNSGGDTQYFGPGTRLTVL.

The V and J genes are TRBV21-1 and TRBJ1-5; the table's D call, TRBD1, has no DNA check behind it. TRBV21-1 is labeled a pseudogene. The length of the CDR3 is 15 residues. The CDR3 DNA is TGTGCCAGCAGCACTCGACAGGGGAACCATCAGCCCCAGCATTTT. It is translated as CASSTRQGNHQPQHF.

This clone was counted once. The sample has other DNA sequences that encode this CDR3 too. V and J are TRBV7-2 and TRBJ2-5, with D maybe TRBD2 (5 bases). This CDR3 contains 14 residues. Trimming left V 5 bases short and J 2 bases short, with 12 bases between. The germline CDR1 and CDR2 sequences are SGHTA and FQGNSA. Written as DNA, the CDR3 is TGTGCCAGCAGCCCCCCCGGGGAACAAGAGACCCAGTACTTC. Amino acid sequence: CASSPPGEQETQYF.

This sequence joins TRBV28 and TRBJ2-7; 8 bases map to TRBD1. The germline V gene has CDR1 MDHEN and CDR2 SYDVKM. V lost 2 bases, J lost 5 bases, and 11 bases stayed unmatched. The CDR3 covers 16 residues. CDR3 coding DNA: TGTGCCAGCAGTTTAGTATCCGGACAGGGAAAAGACGAGCAGTACTTC. Its translation: CASSLVSGQGKDEQYF.

V and J are TRBV10-2 and TRBJ1-1; D perhaps matches TRBD1 (6 bases). Germline assignment: CDR1 WSHSY and CDR2 SAAADI. V lost 4 bases to trimming and J lost 1 base, with 13 bases between them. The CDR3 loop spans 15 amino acids. The CDR3: CASSARTVTNTEAFF. The CDR3 DNA sequence: TGCGCCAGCAGTGCCAGGACAGTGACGAACACTGAAGCTTTCTTT.

The chain uses TRBV3-1 (or the pseudogene TRBV3-2) and TRBJ1-4; TRBD1 matches 10 bases. The CDR3 sequence is 18 residues long. In germline, CDR1 is LGHDT, CDR2 YNNKEL (reference sequence). Trimming took 1 base from V and 8 from J; bases not matched to a gene: 13. For the CDR3, the DNA is TGTGCCAGCAGCCAAGGTTTTAGGACAGGGGGAACTGGCGAAAAACTGTTTTTT. Translation: CASSQGFRTGGTGEKLFF.

This rearrangement joins TRBV5-1 to TRBJ1-3, with a possible D match to TRBD1 (6 bases). Trimming pared 3 bases from V and 4 bases from J, leaving 11 bases between. The CDR3 loop spans 14 amino acids. CDR1 is SGHRS and CDR2 is YFSETQ in the germline V gene. The CDR3 bases are TGCGCCAGCAGCTCCACAGGGAACGGAAACACCATATATTTT. It is translated as CASSSTGNGNTIYF.

This chain connects TRBV7-3 to TRBJ1-2, with TRBD1 matching 8 bases. V lost 5 bases, J lost 4 bases, and 6 bases stayed unmatched. Germline assignment: CDR1 SGHTA and CDR2 FQGTGA. This CDR3 is built from 14 residues. CDR3 protein: CASSQTGAGYGYTF. CDR3 nucleotide sequence: TGTGCCAGCAGCCAGACAGGGGCCGGCTATGGCTACACCTTC.

This clone has only one observation. This chain links TRBV3-1 (or the pseudogene TRBV3-2) with TRBJ2-2; 11 nucleotides line up with TRBD2. The junction had 10 bases not matched to a gene; V was cut back by 4 bases and J by 6 bases. This CDR3 region has 17 residues. Germline CDR1 and CDR2: LGHDT and YNNKEL (reference sequence). The CDR3 spells CASSPPSGGPGSGELFF. CDR3 DNA sequence: TGTGCCAGCAGCCCTCCTAGCGGGGGGCCTGGGTCCGGGGAGCTGTTTTTT.

The V gene is TRBV25-1, the J gene TRBJ1-2, with D hard to call. The CDR3 sequence is 13 residues long. The germline CDR1 and CDR2 sequences are MGHDK and SYGVNS. V lost 6 bases and J lost 8, with 16 bases in between. CDR3 in DNA: TGTGCCAGCAGCTACGACCTCGGCAGGGGCTACACCTTC. It yields the protein CASSYDLGRGYTF.

The gene calls are TRBV16 and TRBJ1-5; D unclear. Trimming stripped 4 bases from V and 4 bases from J, with 8 bases between. The CDR3 has 13 residues. Germline V gives CDR1 KGHSY, CDR2 FQNENV. The CDR3 is CASSPGRNQPQHF. The CDR3 DNA sequence: TGTGCCAGCAGCCCAGGAAGGAATCAGCCCCAGCATTTT.

The genes are TRBV11-2 and TRBJ2-1; 11 positions agree with TRBD2. The J segment lost 4 bases and the V segment lost 0 bases, leaving 2 bases of the junction unmatched. The germline gives CDR1 SGHAT, CDR2 FQNNGV. This CDR3 is 16 amino acids long. CDR3 sequence: CASSLELAGGYNEQFF. The DNA of the CDR3 is TGTGCCAGCAGCTTAGAGCTAGCGGGGGGTTACAATGAGCAGTTCTTC.

The chain employs TRBV6-5 and TRBJ2-7, with D possibly being TRBD1 (6 bases). This CDR3 has 14 residues. Germline CDR1 is MNHEY and CDR2 is SVGAGI. Trimming removed 8 bases at V and 3 bases at J, with 17 bases between. Written as DNA, the CDR3 is TGTGCCAGCCGTCTTTCCGGGACAAACTACGAGCAGTACTTC. It specifies CASRLSGTNYEQYF.